What follows are 24 T cell receptor beta chains derived from one specimen sequenced in a study of Tregs in tolerant kidney transplant recipients. Mixed chimerism was transient after nonmyeloablative marrow transplants from related graft donors. Sequenced by immunoSEQ multiplex PCR; TCRdb stores in-frame clones only, minus some. The table records tens of thousands of clones, over 75% of them present only once. The input for sequencing was CD4+ T cells from blood (PBMCs), taken 6 months after the transplant. Every receptor here comes from a human patient who received a combined kidney and bone marrow transplant. Some T cells may be the graft donor's.

This sequence joins TRBV6-5 and TRBJ2-4, with TRBD1 identical over 11 bases. V lost 5 bases and J lost 7; bases outside the gene matches: 1. Germline assignment: CDR1 MNHEY and CDR2 SVGAGI. The CDR3 length is 13 residues. CDR3: CASSRTGGNIQYF. DNA for the CDR3: TGTGCCAGCAGTCGGACAGGGGGCAACATTCAGTACTTC.

This chain uses TRBV5-1 with TRBJ2-2, with 13 bases identical to TRBD2. The CDR3 extends over 19 amino acids. V dropped 0 bases and J dropped 0; count of bases not matched to a gene: 5. CDR1 is SGHRS and CDR2 is YFSETQ in the germline V gene. The CDR3 DNA sequence: TGCGCCAGCAGCTTGGGACTAGCGGGAGGTGCCCCGAACACCGGGGAGCTGTTTTTT. Translated, it gives CASSLGLAGGAPNTGELFF.

The V and J genes are TRBV15 and TRBJ1-5, with TRBD1 identical over 9 bases. Germline V gene data show CDR1 as LNHNV and CDR2 as YYDKDF (reference sequence). J lost 7 bases, V lost 1 base, and 5 bases had no gene match. The CDR3 covers 15 residues. Here the CDR3 DNA reads TGTGCCACCAGCAGAGTACAGGGGGCGGGACAGCCCCAGCATTTT. The encoded protein is CATSRVQGAGQPQHF.

CDR3 in DNA: TGTGCCAGCAGTTACGTCGGGGAAGAGACCCAGTACTTC. Its protein product is CASSYVGEETQYF. V is TRBV6-8 and J is TRBJ2-5, with D perhaps TRBD2 (5 bases). Trimming cost V 2 bases and J 3 bases, with 7 bases left between them. The CDR3 contains 13 residues. Germline lookup yields CDR1 MNHGY and CDR2 SAAAGT.

The V call is TRBV4-2, the J call TRBJ1-2, with D tentatively TRBD1 (6 bases). Deletions cut 0 bases from V and 4 bases from J, with 15 bases between. The CDR3 consists of 16 residues. In germline, CDR1 is LGHNA, CDR2 YNFKEQ. CDR3 nucleotides: TGTGCCAGCAGCCAAGACTATTCAGGGGAATTCTATGGCTACACCTTC. Its protein product is CASSQDYSGEFYGYTF.

The rearrangement joins TRBV18 to TRBJ1-2; 7 nucleotides align to TRBD1. The CDR3 has 14 residues. Germline CDR1 is KGHSH and CDR2 is LQKENI. Losses at the gene ends were 3 bases for V and 14 bases for J; bases not matched to a gene: 15. This chain's CDR3 is CASSPGEGGKGGTF. For the CDR3, the DNA is TGTGCCAGCTCACCCGGTGAAGGGGGCAAAGGGGGGACCTTC.

This clone was observed a few times. This CDR3 is also generated by other DNA sequences in the sample. The chain joins TRBV2 to TRBJ2-5; 9 nucleotides match TRBD1. CDR1 and CDR2 from the germline V gene are SNHLY and FYNNEI. J lost 4 bases, V lost 3 bases, and 6 bases had no gene match. The CDR3 is 15 residues long. CDR3 protein: CASSEGGQGGETQYF. In DNA form, the CDR3 reads TGTGCCAGCAGTGAGGGGGGACAGGGAGGAGAGACCCAGTACTTC.

V usage is TRBV9 and J usage is TRBJ1-2, with D unclear. Trimming took 4 bases from V and 2 from J, leaving 15 bases between them. CDR3 length: 15 residues. Germline CDR1 and CDR2: SGDLS and YYNGEE. CDR3 in amino acids: CASSLPGGENYGYTF. Here the CDR3 DNA reads TGTGCCAGCAGCCTCCCGGGAGGCGAAAACTATGGCTACACCTTC.

The rearrangement uses TRBV6-6 and TRBJ2-1; 8 positions agree with TRBD2. CDR1 is MNHNY, CDR2 SVGAGI, per germline (reference sequence). Trimming at V came to 11 bases and at J to 8 bases, leaving 8 bases not matched to a gene. This CDR3 region has 12 residues. In DNA, the CDR3 is TGTGCCTGCGGGAGGATCTGGGATGAGCAGTTCTTC. As protein: CACGRIWDEQFF.

This sequence joins TRBV6-5 and TRBJ1-1; D is undetermined. The V end was cut by 6 bases, the J end by 0 bases, with 11 bases between. CDR1 and CDR2 from the germline V gene are MNHEY and SVGAGI. CDR3 length: 14 amino acids. In nucleotides, the CDR3 is TGTGCCAGCAGGACATCGGGAATGAACACTGAAGCTTTCTTT. Translating gives CASRTSGMNTEAFF.

The chain couples TRBV12-5 to TRBJ2-3; D possibly corresponds to TRBD1 (5 bases). The CDR3 is 14 residues long. V was trimmed by 7 bases and J by 0 bases, leaving 11 bases between them. Per germline, CDR1 LGHNT and CDR2 FRNRAP. CDR3 nucleotides: TGTGCTAGTGATATACAGGCTAGCACAGATACGCAGTATTTT. It yields the protein CASDIQASTDTQYF.

The J gene is TRBJ1-6, the V gene TRBV2; no definite D call. In germline, CDR1 is SNHLY, CDR2 FYNNEI. V was shortened by 4 bases and J by 7 bases, with 17 bases between the two germline ends. The CDR3 is made up of 16 amino acids. CDR3 in amino acids: CASSVPSVMWNSPLHF. The CDR3 DNA reads as TGTGCCAGCAGTGTGCCCTCGGTAATGTGGAATTCACCCCTCCACTTT.

The chain couples TRBV5-1 to TRBJ1-2, with a tentative D call TRBD1 (5 bases). This CDR3 region has 15 residues. The germline V gene encodes CDR1 SGHRS and CDR2 YFSETQ. Trimming stripped 0 bases from V and 4 bases from J, with 13 bases between. CDR3: CASSLDGGGVYGYTF. DNA of the CDR3: TGCGCCAGCAGCTTGGATGGGGGGGGAGTCTATGGCTACACCTTC.

This chain joins TRBV19 and TRBJ1-5; D remains unclear. The V and J ends lost 4 bases and 0 bases respectively, with 7 bases between them. Germline V gene lookup returns CDR1 LNHDA and CDR2 SQIVND (reference sequence). The CDR3 covers 14 residues. CDR3 sequence: CASSTQISNQPQHF. The CDR3 DNA reads as TGTGCCAGTAGTACACAGATTAGCAATCAGCCCCAGCATTTT.

The rearrangement joins TRBV6-6 to TRBJ2-2, with TRBD2 matching 8 bases. CDR3 length: 14 amino acids. Trimming cost V 6 bases and J 4 bases; bases outside gene matches: 4. CDR1 and CDR2 from the germline V gene are MNHNY and SVGAGI (reference sequence). The CDR3 here is CASRVAGGTGELFF. Written as DNA, the CDR3 is TGTGCCAGCAGAGTCGCGGGGGGCACCGGGGAGCTGTTTTTT.

The chain links TRBV14 to TRBJ2-2; D unclear. The germline V gene has CDR1 SGHDN and CDR2 FVKESK. CDR3 size: 14 residues. V lost 2 bases and J 5 bases, leaving 9 bases between the germline ends. CDR3 region: CASSQLEKTGELFF. The CDR3 region has the DNA TGTGCCAGCAGCCAACTCGAGAAGACCGGGGAGCTGTTTTTT.

V is TRBV7-2 and J is TRBJ1-6; no reliable D call. The germline V gene encodes CDR1 SGHTA and CDR2 FQGNSA. This CDR3 region has 12 residues. Trimming cost V 6 bases and J 6 bases, with 6 bases left between them. In DNA, the CDR3 is TGTGCCAGCAGGAGAGGTAATTCACCCCTCCACTTT. It is translated as CASRRGNSPLHF. Variable domain in full (rest from reference TRBV7-2 and TRBJ1-6): GAGVSQSPSNKVTEKGKDVELRCDPISGHTALYWYRQSLGQGLEFLIYFQGNSAPDKSGLPSDRFSAERTGGSVSTLTIQRTQQEDSAVYLCASRRGNSPLHFGNGTRLTVT.

The chain recombines TRBV7-6 with TRBJ2-6; 7 nucleotides line up with TRBD1. The CDR3 runs 18 residues. With V trimmed by 3 bases and J by 3 bases, 11 bases remained unmatched. Per germline, CDR1 SGHVS and CDR2 FNYEAQ. The DNA of the CDR3 is TGTGCCAGCAGCTTTCTTGGAACAGGGGCGGGTGGGGCCAACGTCCTGACTTTC. This encodes CASSFLGTGAGGANVLTF.

J is TRBJ2-1 and V is TRBV5-1, with TRBD1 as a possible D gene (5 bases). The CDR3 totals 15 residues. Trimming took 2 bases from V and 1 from J, leaving 10 bases between them. Germline V gene lookup returns CDR1 SGHRS and CDR2 YFSETQ. As DNA, the CDR3 is TGCGCCAGCAGCTTTGAAGGGGTTTCCTACAATGAGCAGTTCTTC. This sequence encodes CASSFEGVSYNEQFF.

V is TRBV4-2 and J is TRBJ2-2; D call uncertain. The germline CDR1 and CDR2 sequences are LGHNA and YNFKEQ. V dropped 4 bases and J dropped 7 bases, with 7 bases sitting between them. The CDR3 is 12 amino acids. CDR3 sequence (DNA): TGTGCCAGCAGCCCTAATATCGGGGAGCTGTTTTTT. Translated: CASSPNIGELFF.

The CDR3 is CASSQVSETNEKLFF. As DNA, the CDR3 is TGCGCCAGCAGCCAAGTGTCTGAGACTAATGAAAAACTGTTTTTT. This rearrangement joins TRBV4-1 to TRBJ1-4, with D unclear. This CDR3 is 15 amino acids long. V dropped 1 base and J dropped 2 bases, with 8 bases sitting between them. Germline V CDR1 and CDR2: MGHRA, YSYEKL.

As regards this clone: At one boundary the junction diverges from the germline segment, which might be a read error. The CDR3, as DNA: TGTGCCAGCATCTTACAGGGCCAAGAGACCCAGTACTTC. Residues: CASILQGQETQYF. This chain uses TRBV7-8 with TRBJ2-5, with TRBD1 as a possible D gene (6 bases). Germline values: CDR1 SGHVS, CDR2 FQNEAQ. The CDR3 has 13 residues.

The gene calls are TRBV5-5 and TRBJ1-3, with TRBD1 matching over 8 bases. The V gene end was trimmed by 4 bases and the J gene end by 2 bases; junction bases not matched to a gene: 5. The germline V gene encodes CDR1 SGHKS and CDR2 YYEKEE (reference sequence). This CDR3 region has 15 residues. In DNA form, the CDR3 reads TGTGCCAGCAGCGTGACGACAGGGGCTGGAAACACCATATATTTT. This translates into CASSVTTGAGNTIYF. Looking up the rest from reference TRBV5-5 and TRBJ1-3 gives the full variable domain: DAGVTQSPTHLIKTRGQQVTLRCSPISGHKSVSWYQQVLGQGPQFIFQYYEKEERGRGNFPDRFSARQFPNYSSELNVNALLLGDSALYLCASSVTTGAGNTIYFGEGSWLTVV.

This clone was seen once. The genes are TRBV12-5 and TRBJ1-2, with D possibly being TRBD1 (5 bases). CDR3 length equals 14 residues. The germline gives CDR1 LGHNT, CDR2 FRNRAP. The V and J ends lost 3 bases and 4 bases respectively, with 12 bases between them. The CDR3: CASGLRSGGYGYTF. The CDR3 DNA follows: TGTGCTAGTGGTTTACGGTCCGGGGGCTATGGCTACACCTTC.